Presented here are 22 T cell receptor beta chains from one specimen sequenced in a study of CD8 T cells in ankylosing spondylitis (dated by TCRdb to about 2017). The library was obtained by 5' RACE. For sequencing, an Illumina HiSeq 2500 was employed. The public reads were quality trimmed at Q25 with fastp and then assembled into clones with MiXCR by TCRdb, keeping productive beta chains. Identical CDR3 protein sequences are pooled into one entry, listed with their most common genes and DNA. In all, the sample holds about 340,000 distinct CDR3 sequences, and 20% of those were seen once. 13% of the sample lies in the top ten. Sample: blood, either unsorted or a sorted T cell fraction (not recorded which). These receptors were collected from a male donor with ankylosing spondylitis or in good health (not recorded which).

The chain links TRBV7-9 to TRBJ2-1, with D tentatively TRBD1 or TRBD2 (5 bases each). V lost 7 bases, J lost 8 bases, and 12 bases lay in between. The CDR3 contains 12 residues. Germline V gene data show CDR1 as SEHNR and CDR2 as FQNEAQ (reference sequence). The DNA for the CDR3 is TGTGCCAGCACCATTGGGGGTGATGAGCAGTTCTTC. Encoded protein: CASTIGGDEQFF.

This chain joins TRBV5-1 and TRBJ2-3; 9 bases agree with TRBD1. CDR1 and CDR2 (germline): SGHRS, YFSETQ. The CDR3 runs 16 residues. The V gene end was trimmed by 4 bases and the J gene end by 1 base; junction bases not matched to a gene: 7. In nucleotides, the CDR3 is TGCGCCAGCAGCGGAAACAGGGGGCTGGGCACAGATACGCAGTATTTT. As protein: CASSGNRGLGTDTQYF.

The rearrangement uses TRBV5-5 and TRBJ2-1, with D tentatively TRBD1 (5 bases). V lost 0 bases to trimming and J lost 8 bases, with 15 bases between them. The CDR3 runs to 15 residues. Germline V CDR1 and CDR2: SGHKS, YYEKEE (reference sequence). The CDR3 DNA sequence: TGTGCCAGCAGCTTGGAAAACAGGCTCATAGATGAGCAGTTCTTC. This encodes CASSLENRLIDEQFF. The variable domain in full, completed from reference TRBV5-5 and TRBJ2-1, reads DAGVTQSPTHLIKTRGQQVTLRCSPISGHKSVSWYQQVLGQGPQFIFQYYEKEERGRGNFPDRFSARQFPNYSSELNVNALLLGDSALYLCASSLENRLIDEQFFGPGTRLTVL.

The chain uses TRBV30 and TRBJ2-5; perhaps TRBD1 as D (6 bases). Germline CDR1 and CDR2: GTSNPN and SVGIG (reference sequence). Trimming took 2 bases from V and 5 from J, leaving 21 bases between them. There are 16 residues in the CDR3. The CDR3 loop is CAWSFGTTGTGETQYF. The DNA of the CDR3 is TGTGCCTGGAGTTTTGGAACTACAGGGACGGGGGAGACCCAGTACTTC.

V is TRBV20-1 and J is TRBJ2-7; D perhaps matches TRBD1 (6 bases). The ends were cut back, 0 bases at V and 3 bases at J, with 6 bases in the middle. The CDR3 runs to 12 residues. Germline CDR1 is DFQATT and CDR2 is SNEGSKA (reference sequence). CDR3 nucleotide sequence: TGCAGTGCTAGAGAAGGGGGCTACGAGCAGTACTTC. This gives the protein CSAREGGYEQYF.

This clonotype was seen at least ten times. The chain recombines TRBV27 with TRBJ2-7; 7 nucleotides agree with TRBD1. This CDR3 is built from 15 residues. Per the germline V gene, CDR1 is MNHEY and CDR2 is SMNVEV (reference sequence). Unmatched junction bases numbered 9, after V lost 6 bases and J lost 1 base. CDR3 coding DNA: TGTGCCAGCAGCCCTCAGACAGGGCTGTCCTACGAGCAGTACTTC. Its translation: CASSPQTGLSYEQYF.

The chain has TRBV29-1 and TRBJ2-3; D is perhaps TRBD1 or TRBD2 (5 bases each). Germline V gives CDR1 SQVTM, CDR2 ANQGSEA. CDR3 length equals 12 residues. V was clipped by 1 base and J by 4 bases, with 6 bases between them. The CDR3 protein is CSVEGDADTQYF. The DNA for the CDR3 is TGCAGCGTTGAAGGGGACGCAGATACGCAGTATTTT.

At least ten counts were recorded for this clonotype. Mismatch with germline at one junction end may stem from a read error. The CDR3 DNA reads as TGTGCCAGCAGCCAGGAGGGGGCCTACGAGCAGTACTTC. Its protein product is CASSQEGAYEQYF. The rearrangement joins TRBV4-1 to TRBJ2-7, with D perhaps assigned TRBD1 or TRBD2 (6 bases each). The CDR3 contains 13 residues. CDR1 and CDR2 from the germline V gene are MGHRA and YSYEKL.

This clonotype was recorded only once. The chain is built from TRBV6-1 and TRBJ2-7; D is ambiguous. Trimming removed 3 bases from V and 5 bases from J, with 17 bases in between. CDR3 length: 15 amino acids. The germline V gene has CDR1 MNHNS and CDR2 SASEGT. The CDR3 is CASSDLKGAVDEQYF. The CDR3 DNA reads TGTGCCAGCAGTGATTTAAAGGGTGCAGTTGACGAGCAGTACTTC.

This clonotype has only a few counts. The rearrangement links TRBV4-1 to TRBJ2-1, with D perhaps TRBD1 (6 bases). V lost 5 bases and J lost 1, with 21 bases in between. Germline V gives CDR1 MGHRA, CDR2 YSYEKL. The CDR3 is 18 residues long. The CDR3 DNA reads TGCGCCAGCAGCGTCACCCCGGCAGGGGCGACTTCCTACAATGAGCAGTTCTTC. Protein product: CASSVTPAGATSYNEQFF.

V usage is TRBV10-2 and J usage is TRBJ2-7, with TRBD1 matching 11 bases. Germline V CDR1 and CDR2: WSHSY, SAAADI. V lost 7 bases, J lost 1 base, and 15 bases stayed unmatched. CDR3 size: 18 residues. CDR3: CASIPRRTGGSWSYEQYF. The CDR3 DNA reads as TGCGCCAGCATCCCAAGGAGGACAGGGGGCTCTTGGTCCTACGAGCAGTACTTC.

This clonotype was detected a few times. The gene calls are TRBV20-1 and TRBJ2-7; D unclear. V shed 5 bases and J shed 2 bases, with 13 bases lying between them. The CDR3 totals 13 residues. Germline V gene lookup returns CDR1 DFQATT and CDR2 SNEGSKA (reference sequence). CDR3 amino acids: CSAPLTETYEQYF. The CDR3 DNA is TGCAGTGCTCCCCTAACAGAGACCTACGAGCAGTACTTC.

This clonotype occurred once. The CDR3 nucleotides read TGTGCCAGCAGTTCCGTAGGGGGACTAGAGACCCAGTACTTC. This gives the protein CASSSVGGLETQYF. The chain recombines TRBV28 with TRBJ2-5; either TRBD1 or TRBD2 may fit D (6 bases each). This CDR3 comprises 14 residues. The V and J ends lost 4 bases and 4 bases respectively, with 13 bases between them. From germline, CDR1 is MDHEN and CDR2 SYDVKM.

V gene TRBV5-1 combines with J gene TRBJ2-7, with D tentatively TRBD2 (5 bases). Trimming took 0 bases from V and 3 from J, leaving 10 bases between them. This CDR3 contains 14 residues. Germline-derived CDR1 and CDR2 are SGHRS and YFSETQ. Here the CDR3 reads CASSLVSGGYEQYF. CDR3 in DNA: TGCGCCAGCAGCTTGGTGAGCGGAGGCTACGAGCAGTACTTC.

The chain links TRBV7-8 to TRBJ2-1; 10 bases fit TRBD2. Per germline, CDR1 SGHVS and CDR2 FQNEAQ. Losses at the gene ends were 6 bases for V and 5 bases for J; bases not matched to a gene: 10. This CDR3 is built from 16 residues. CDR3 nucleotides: TGTGCCAGCAGTTTCAAACTAGCGGGGACCGACAATGAGCAGTTCTTC. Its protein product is CASSFKLAGTDNEQFF.

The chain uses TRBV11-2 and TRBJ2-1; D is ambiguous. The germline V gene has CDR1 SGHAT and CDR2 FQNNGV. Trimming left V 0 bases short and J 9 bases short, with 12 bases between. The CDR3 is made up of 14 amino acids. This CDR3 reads CASSLDISLLEQFF. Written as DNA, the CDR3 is TGTGCCAGCAGCTTAGATATAAGTCTGCTTGAGCAGTTCTTC.

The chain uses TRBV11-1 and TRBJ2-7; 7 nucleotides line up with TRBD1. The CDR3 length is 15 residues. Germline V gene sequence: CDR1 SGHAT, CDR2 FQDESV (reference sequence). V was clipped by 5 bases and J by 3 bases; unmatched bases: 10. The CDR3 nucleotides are TGTGCCAGCAGCGCCCGACAGGGTCTCGACTACGAGCAGTACTTC. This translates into CASSARQGLDYEQYF.

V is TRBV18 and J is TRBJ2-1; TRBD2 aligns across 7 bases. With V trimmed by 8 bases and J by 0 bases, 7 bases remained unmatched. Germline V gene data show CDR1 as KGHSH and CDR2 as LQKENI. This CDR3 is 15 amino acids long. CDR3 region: CASKVTSDSYNEQFF. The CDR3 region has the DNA TGTGCCAGCAAGGTAACTAGCGACTCCTACAATGAGCAGTTCTTC.

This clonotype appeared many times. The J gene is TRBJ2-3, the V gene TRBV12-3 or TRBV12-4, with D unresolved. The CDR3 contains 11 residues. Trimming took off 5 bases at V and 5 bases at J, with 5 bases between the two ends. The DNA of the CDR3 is TGTGCCAGCAGTCCCCTAGATACGCAGTATTTT. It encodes CASSPLDTQYF.

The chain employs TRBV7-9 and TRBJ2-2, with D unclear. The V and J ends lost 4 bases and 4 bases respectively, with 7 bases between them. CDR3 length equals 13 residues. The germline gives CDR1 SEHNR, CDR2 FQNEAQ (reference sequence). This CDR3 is CASSSKVTGELFF. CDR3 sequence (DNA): TGTGCCAGCAGCTCGAAAGTCACCGGGGAGCTGTTTTTT. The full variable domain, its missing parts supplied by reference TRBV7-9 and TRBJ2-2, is DTGVSQNPRHKITKRGQNVTFRCDPISEHNRLYWYRQTLGQGPEFLTYFQNEAQLEKSRLLSDRFSAERPKGSFSTLEIQRTEQGDSAMYLCASSSKVTGELFFGEGSRLTVL.

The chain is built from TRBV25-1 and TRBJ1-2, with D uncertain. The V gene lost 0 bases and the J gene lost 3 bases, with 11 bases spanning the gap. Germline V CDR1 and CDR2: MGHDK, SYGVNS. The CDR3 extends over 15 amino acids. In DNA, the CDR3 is TGTGCCAGCAGTGAATATAGGACGGCGGACTATGGCTACACCTTC. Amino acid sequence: CASSEYRTADYGYTF.

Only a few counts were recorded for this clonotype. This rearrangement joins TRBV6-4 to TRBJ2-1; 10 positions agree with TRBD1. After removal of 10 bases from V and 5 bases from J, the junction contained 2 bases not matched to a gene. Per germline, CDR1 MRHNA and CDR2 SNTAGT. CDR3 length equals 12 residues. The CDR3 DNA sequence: TGTGCCACCGGACAGGGGGACAATGAGCAGTTCTTC. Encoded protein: CATGQGDNEQFF.